This T cell receptor (beta chain) was documented in a study of high-grade serous ovarian cancer treatment subgroups. Study-level information: Samples averaged about 15,000 reads and about 7,100 unique TCR beta rearrangements. Study results and limitations: Same-patient tumor repertoires overlapped at roughly 0.1 to 0.79; different patients barely overlapped.

Tumor samples were taken before definitive surgery or chemotherapy. Concerning this clone itself: Its specificity is unknown.

In germline, CDR1 is SGHNT, CDR2 YYREEE (reference sequence). The CDR3 loop spans 12 amino acids. V lost 0 bases to trimming and J lost 11 bases; unmatched junction nucleotides: 3. TCRdb keeps only in-frame clones here, not all; method: immunoSEQ multiplex PCR. Of about 10,000 clones listed, about 71% are singletons. This clonotype was sampled from a human donor with high-grade serous ovarian cancer. The chain employs TRBV5-4 and TRBJ2-7; 9 positions match TRBD2. Sequenced material: tumor tissue. The CDR3: CASSLAGTSKYF. In nucleotides, the CDR3 is TGTGCCAGCAGCTTGGCAGGGACTAGCAAGTACTTC.